This TCR beta chain was recorded in a study of response to subunit inactivated influenza vaccine. Overall study findings and caveats: Researchers suggested that each seasonal influenza vaccination recruits few new T cells.

Trimming stripped 9 bases from V and 3 bases from J, with 24 bases between. The length of the CDR3 is 17 residues. Germline V gene sequence: CDR1 SGHDT, CDR2 YYEEEE. A single count supports this clonotype. The antigen is unknown. A single record per CDR3 protein comes from TCRdb applying MiXCR to the RT-PCR reads. The data show 150,000 to 200,000 distinct CDR3 sequences, with approximately 11% seen just once and roughly an eighth held by the top ten. Sequences were derived from non-naive T cells sorted from PBMCs, sampled 35 to 45 days after vaccination. The sequence was obtained from a middle-aged man who received an inactivated influenza vaccine. The chain links TRBV5-6 to TRBJ2-2, with D maybe TRBD1 (5 bases). CDR3 protein: CAMSLGRVWVHTGELFF. As DNA, the CDR3 is TGTGCCATGAGCTTGGGGCGTGTCTGGGTACACACCGGGGAGCTGTTTTTT.